These 26 T cell receptor beta chains share one sample of origin, sequenced in a study of circulating CD8 cells and anti-PD-1 response in melanoma. Sorting of live CD3+CD8+TCRalphabeta+ cells by PD-1 and/or TIGIT gave four subsets. The QIAseq Immune Repertoire TCR panel built the libraries from around 15 ng of total RNA. TCRdb ran MiXCR on the reads and lists one entry per CDR3 protein. The repertoire holds fewer than 500 distinct CDR3 sequences, with roughly 7% as singletons. The material was CD8+ T cells from PBMCs, obtained at baseline or after one month of anti-PD-1 therapy (not recorded which). Receptors were obtained from a human donor with melanoma.

Sample share makes this clonotype medium-sized. Since a much larger clone is just one base distant, this may be a read error. The chain uses TRBV25-1 and TRBJ2-3, with 7 bases aligning to TRBD1. V trimming: 4 bases; J trimming: 4 bases; junction bases outside the gene matches: 2. This CDR3 is 13 amino acids long. Germline V CDR1 and CDR2: MGHDK, SYGVNS. The CDR3 sequence is CASSATGADTQYF. CDR3 DNA: TGTGCCAGCAGTGCAACAGGGGCAGATACGCAGTATTTT.

This clonotype is categorized as large. V usage is TRBV28 and J usage is TRBJ2-7, with D possibly being TRBD2 (5 bases). Trimming removed 6 bases from V and 0 bases from J, with 18 bases in between. CDR1 is MDHEN and CDR2 is SYDVKM in the germline V gene. This CDR3 is 16 amino acids long. CDR3: CASRTMADMSSYEQYF. The DNA of the CDR3 is TGTGCCAGCAGGACTATGGCGGATATGAGCTCCTACGAGCAGTACTTC.

This clonotype is labeled as large. This rearrangement joins TRBV28 to TRBJ2-1, with D maybe TRBD2 (6 bases). Trimming shortened V by 5 bases and J by 0 bases, and 17 bases separated the two germline ends. The CDR3 spans 17 residues. Germline V gives CDR1 MDHEN, CDR2 SYDVKM. The chain's CDR3 is CASSLLPLADSYNEQFF. The DNA of the CDR3 is TGTGCCAGCAGTCTCCTCCCCTTAGCGGACTCCTACAATGAGCAGTTCTTC.

This clonotype is categorized as medium-sized (0.01 to 0.1%). The gene calls are TRBV28 and TRBJ2-7; 11 bases align to TRBD2. The V and J ends lost 4 bases and 5 bases, in that order; junction bases with no gene match: 7. Germline V gene lookup returns CDR1 MDHEN and CDR2 SYDVKM. This CDR3 is built from 15 residues. Here the CDR3 DNA reads TGTGCCAGCAGTTCCATAGCGGGAGGGATCCACGAGCAGTACTTC. Translation gives CASSSIAGGIHEQYF.

By its share, this clonotype is large. The V call is TRBV28, the J call TRBJ2-7; possibly TRBD1 or TRBD2 for D (5 bases each). The CDR3 sequence is 14 residues long. Per germline, CDR1 MDHEN and CDR2 SYDVKM. The V end was cut by 2 bases, the J end by 4 bases, with 12 bases between. Here the CDR3 reads CASSLTGRRYEQYF. In nucleotides, the CDR3 is TGTGCCAGCAGTTTAACGGGGCGCAGGTACGAGCAGTACTTC.

This clonotype counts as medium-sized. V gene TRBV7-2 combines with J gene TRBJ2-1; D possibly matches TRBD1 or TRBD2 (5 bases each). This CDR3 is built from 16 residues. V was cut by 3 bases and J by 7 bases, with 19 bases left in between. Germline V gives CDR1 SGHTA, CDR2 FQGNSA. The CDR3 sequence is CASSFRGVEPQNEQFF. DNA for the CDR3: TGTGCCAGCAGCTTCCGAGGGGTGGAGCCGCAAAATGAGCAGTTCTTC.

In this sample, this clonotype is medium-sized. The rearrangement joins TRBV25-1 to TRBJ2-1; D call uncertain. The germline V and J ends were trimmed by 6 bases and 7 bases, with 10 bases remaining between them. CDR3 length equals 12 residues. Germline lookup yields CDR1 MGHDK and CDR2 SYGVNS. The CDR3 nucleotides are TGTGCCAGCAGGGTCGAGGCGAATGAGCAGTTCTTC. Protein: CASRVEANEQFF.

Judged by abundance, this clonotype is medium-sized (0.01 to 0.1%). The chain has TRBV20-1 and TRBJ2-7; the match to TRBD2 covers 13 bases. The length of the CDR3 is 15 residues. CDR1 DFQATT and CDR2 SNEGSKA come from the germline V gene (reference sequence). The trim removed 1 base at V and 2 bases at J, leaving 2 bases unmatched. The CDR3 DNA reads TGCAGTGCTAGAGGGACTAGCGGGAGTGCCTACGAGCAGTACTTC. Protein product: CSARGTSGSAYEQYF.

This clonotype is judged large (0.1 to 1%). The genes are TRBV27 and TRBJ2-1; D is ambiguous. The V gene lost 6 bases and the J gene lost 6 bases, with 9 bases spanning the gap. Looked up from germline, CDR1 is MNHEY and CDR2 is SMNVEV (reference sequence). This CDR3 is 12 amino acids long. The CDR3 is CASSVIGNEQFF. CDR3 coding DNA: TGTGCCAGCAGCGTCATCGGCAATGAGCAGTTCTTC.

About this clonotype: A much larger clone sits a single nucleotide away, making a read error possible. V and J are TRBV6-5 and TRBJ2-7; tentatively, D is TRBD1 or TRBD2 (6 bases each). The J call is doubtful: the DNA matches TRBJ2-1 better. From germline, CDR1 is MNHEY and CDR2 SVGAGI. The CDR3 covers 16 residues. The CDR3 here is CASSSLVEGGIYEQFF. The CDR3 coding sequence is TGTGCCAGCAGCTCGCTAGTGGAAGGGGGGATCTACGAGCAGTTCTTC.

By its share, this clonotype is large. V is TRBV29-1 and J is TRBJ2-3; 7 bases are a match to TRBD2. V was clipped by 2 bases and J by 3 bases; unmatched bases: 8. The length of the CDR3 is 15 residues. Per the germline V gene, CDR1 is SQVTM and CDR2 is ANQGSEA. CDR3 coding DNA: TGCAGCGTTGAAACCCGAGGGAGGGTTACAGATACGCAGTATTTT. Its protein product is CSVETRGRVTDTQYF.

By share, this clonotype counts as medium-sized. The CDR3, as DNA: TGTGCCAGTAGTATAGAAGGGGGATCAGGGGCCAACGTCCTGACTTTC. It is translated as CASSIEGGSGANVLTF. The chain uses TRBV19 and TRBJ2-6, with D possibly being TRBD1 (6 bases). Germline assignment: CDR1 LNHDA and CDR2 SQIVND (reference sequence). The CDR3 spans 16 residues. V gave up 0 bases and J gave up 4 bases, with 10 bases separating them.

This clonotype is medium-sized. The gene calls are TRBV20-1 and TRBJ1-3; D may be TRBD1 (5 bases). The V gene lost 6 bases and the J gene lost 1 base, with 16 bases spanning the gap. This CDR3 region has 15 residues. CDR1 and CDR2 (germline): DFQATT, SNEGSKA (reference sequence). DNA of the CDR3: TGCAGTGCCCGGGACGGTCACCGATCTGGAAACACCATATATTTT. Translated, it gives CSARDGHRSGNTIYF.

By sample fraction, this clonotype is medium-sized. The V gene is TRBV20-1, the J gene TRBJ2-2; D is unresolved. CDR1 and CDR2 from the germline V gene are DFQATT and SNEGSKA (reference sequence). The CDR3 is 13 amino acids. Trimming pared 0 bases from V and 3 bases from J, leaving 5 bases between. CDR3 loop: CSARDGDTGELFF. CDR3 DNA: TGCAGTGCTAGAGATGGGGACACCGGGGAGCTGTTTTTT.

This clonotype is medium-sized (0.01 to 0.1%). The V call is TRBV19, the J call TRBJ2-1; the D gene is possibly TRBD1 (6 bases). The CDR3 spans 17 residues. The germline gives CDR1 LNHDA, CDR2 SQIVND (reference sequence). V shed 9 bases and J shed 4 bases, with 25 bases lying between them. In nucleotides, the CDR3 is TGTGCCAGCGGGCGGCAGGTCACGGGACAAGTTTACAATGAGCAGTTCTTC. It specifies CASGRQVTGQVYNEQFF. The whole variable domain, filled in from reference TRBV19 and TRBJ2-1, reads DGGITQSPKYLFRKEGQNVTLSCEQNLNHDAMYWYRQDPGQGLRLIYYSQIVNDFQKGDIAEGYSVSREKKESFPLTVTSAQKNPTAFYLCASGRQVTGQVYNEQFFGPGTRLTVL.

By share, this clonotype counts as medium-sized. The chain carries TRBV28 and TRBJ2-7; D is possibly TRBD1 or TRBD2 (7 bases each). V dropped 5 bases and J dropped 0 bases, with 17 bases sitting between them. This CDR3 comprises 16 residues. Germline V gene data show CDR1 as MDHEN and CDR2 as SYDVKM. The CDR3 is CASSAYRGGSSYEQYF. For the CDR3, the DNA is TGTGCCAGCAGTGCCTACAGGGGAGGGTCCTCCTACGAGCAGTACTTC.

In its sample, this clonotype ranks as medium-sized. J is TRBJ2-7 and V is TRBV28; D may be TRBD2 (5 bases). Deletions cut 4 bases from V and 7 bases from J, with 20 bases between. CDR1 and CDR2 (germline): MDHEN, SYDVKM. The CDR3 sequence is 15 residues long. The CDR3 DNA reads as TGTGCCAGCAGTTCCATCGAGGGCCGGTCGGAAGAGCAGTACTTC. This sequence encodes CASSSIEGRSEEQYF.

This clonotype qualifies as large. V and J are TRBV28 and TRBJ2-7; weak D call: TRBD2 (5 bases). V was pared by 4 bases and J by 7 bases, with 11 bases between. Per the germline V gene, CDR1 is MDHEN and CDR2 is SYDVKM. The CDR3 has 12 residues. Here the CDR3 reads CASSYPPGEQYF. CDR3 coding DNA: TGTGCCAGCAGTTATCCACCGGGGGAGCAGTACTTC.

This clonotype is large (0.1 to 1%) in the sample. The rearrangement links TRBV20-1 to TRBJ2-7, with 8 bases that match TRBD2. Per the germline V gene, CDR1 is DFQATT and CDR2 is SNEGSKA (reference sequence). Losses at the gene ends were 4 bases for V and 1 base for J; bases not matched to a gene: 6. The CDR3 has 14 residues. The CDR3 protein is CSAIPLAESYEQYF. The CDR3 DNA is TGCAGTGCTATTCCACTAGCGGAATCCTACGAGCAGTACTTC.

Relative to its sample, this clonotype is medium-sized. V and J are TRBV28 and TRBJ1-2; 8 bases align to TRBD1. Per germline, CDR1 MDHEN and CDR2 SYDVKM. Trimming cost V 6 bases and J 6 bases; bases outside gene matches: 12. The CDR3 totals 15 residues. In DNA form, the CDR3 reads TGTGCCAGCAGCTACCACGCCCAGGGGGCTGATGGCTACACCTTC. It specifies CASSYHAQGADGYTF.

This clonotype is large within its sample. V usage is TRBV7-6 and J usage is TRBJ2-1; TRBD1 is a possible D gene (6 bases). V lost 8 bases, J lost 4 bases, and 12 bases lay in between. This CDR3 contains 13 residues. Germline CDR1 reads SGHVS; CDR2 reads FNYEAQ. The CDR3 DNA is TGTGCCAGCCAAGGGACACGGTACAATGAGCAGTTCTTC. It yields the protein CASQGTRYNEQFF.

By sample share, this clonotype is medium-sized (0.01 to 0.1%). The V gene is TRBV9, the J gene TRBJ2-1; D is unclear. Trimming pared 0 bases from V and 3 bases from J, leaving 7 bases between. In germline, CDR1 is SGDLS, CDR2 YYNGEE. The CDR3 has 14 residues. CDR3 sequence: CASSVEPIYNEQFF. As DNA, the CDR3 is TGTGCCAGCAGCGTAGAGCCAATCTACAATGAGCAGTTCTTC.

Relative to its sample, this clonotype is medium-sized. V gene TRBV29-1 combines with J gene TRBJ2-7, with D possibly matching TRBD1 (6 bases). V lost 3 bases and J lost 2, with 17 bases in between. Germline V lookup: CDR1 SQVTM, CDR2 ANQGSEA. This CDR3 contains 15 residues. The CDR3 DNA sequence: TGCAGCGTTGATGGTCGCAGGGGATATACCTACGAGCAGTACTTC. This codes for CSVDGRRGYTYEQYF.

By frequency in the sample, this clonotype is large. The V gene is TRBV20-1, the J gene TRBJ1-3; D unclear. CDR1 and CDR2 from the germline V gene are DFQATT and SNEGSKA (reference sequence). This CDR3 is 15 amino acids long. Trimming removed 0 bases from V and 0 bases from J, with 9 bases in between. CDR3 coding DNA: TGCAGTGCTAGAGACCAGGCCCGCTCTGGAAACACCATATATTTT. It codes for CSARDQARSGNTIYF.

This clonotype is deemed medium-sized. The chain links TRBV27 to TRBJ2-1, with TRBD2 matching 8 bases. CDR1 MNHEY and CDR2 SMNVEV come from the germline V gene (reference sequence). V was clipped by 8 bases and J by 4 bases; unmatched bases: 7. The CDR3 contains 14 residues. For the CDR3, the DNA is TGTGCCAGCCTATCGGGAGGGGGTTACAATGAGCAGTTCTTC. Amino acids: CASLSGGGYNEQFF.

By its share, this clonotype is medium-sized. The chain is built from TRBV11-2 and TRBJ2-1, with unresolved D. CDR1 and CDR2 (germline): SGHAT, FQNNGV. The CDR3 sequence is 11 residues long. CDR3 nucleotides: TGTGCGTACCGCCTGGGGAATGAGCAGTTCTTC. This translates into CAYRLGNEQFF.